This T cell receptor beta chain was retrieved from a study of cytomegalovirus exposure and HLA in healthy donors. Per the germline V gene, CDR1 is SGDLS and CDR2 is YYNGEE. V was pared by 4 bases and J by 7 bases, with 12 bases between. This CDR3 has 12 amino acids. The PCR employed 60 Vbeta primers together with 13 Jbeta primers. Repertoires were generated with immunoSEQ multiplex PCR, while TCRdb's copy carries only in-frame clones and drops some. This table holds around 130,000 clones, roughly four fifths found once. Study-wide results and caveats: One cluster of highly shared sequence variants probably arose as a sequencing artifact. A later analysis, which compared TCR beta chains of equal frequency, found the HLA-associated ones more clonally expanded. HLA alleles were associated with 16,951 TCR beta sequences in a later analysis at 0.05 false discovery rate. Cytomegalovirus-associated TCR beta chains were listed, numbering 150 to 200.

This clone was recorded once. What it recognizes is unknown. Input material: PBMCs. V gene TRBV9 combines with J gene TRBJ2-7; possible D gene TRBD2, 6 bases. The receptor was isolated from a middle-aged woman in good health and CMV-seropositive. The CDR3, as DNA: TGTGCCAGCAGCCCCGAGGGGAGGGAGCAGTACTTC. This sequence encodes CASSPEGREQYF.